The TCR beta chain under discussion was sequenced for a study of shared clonotypes between healthy human individuals. Study at large: CD4 naive and CD4 memory each took three plates per donor, while CD8 naive took two and CD8 memory one.

TCRdb's table, derived via immunoSEQ multiplex PCR, lists solely in-frame clones and lacks some. The sample yields 550,000 to 850,000 clones, 55% to 80% seen once. Unmatched junction bases numbered 11, after V lost 5 bases and J lost 7 bases. The CDR3 is 16 residues long. CDR1 is SEHNR, CDR2 FQNEAQ, per germline (reference sequence). This sequence was found in a woman aged 25 to 39 in good health. Sequences were obtained from memory CD4+ T cells sorted from blood. Sample subset: CD45RA-negative fraction. The V and J genes are TRBV7-9 and TRBJ2-7, with 13 bases lining up with TRBD2. CDR3 loop: CASSQDQLAGGREQYF. The CDR3 DNA follows: TGTGCCAGCAGCCAAGATCAACTAGCGGGAGGGCGGGAGCAGTACTTC.